Shown below are 9 T cell receptor beta chains from a single sample sequenced in a study of blood T cell repertoires in COVID-19. Sequencing was performed with immunoSEQ multiplex PCR; in TCRdb, only in-frame clones are kept and a portion is missing. The sample yields approximately 69,000 clones, around 79% seen once. The sequenced sample consisted of peripheral blood. These receptors came from a man in his 60s with acute or convalescent COVID-19.

The rearrangement joins TRBV3-1 (or the pseudogene TRBV3-2) to TRBJ1-4; D may be TRBD1 (5 bases). Germline assignment: CDR1 LGHDT and CDR2 YNNKEL (reference sequence). Trimming removed 4 bases at V and 8 bases at J, with 14 bases between. The CDR3 runs 14 residues. The DNA for the CDR3 is TGTGCCAGCAGCCCAACCGGGGCGGGAGAAAAACTGTTTTTT. It encodes CASSPTGAGEKLFF.

CDR3 nucleotides: TGTGCCTGGAGTACGGGACAGGGGCTTTACGGCTACACCTTC. This sequence encodes CAWSTGQGLYGYTF. The chain links TRBV30 to TRBJ1-2, with 10 positions matching TRBD1. CDR3 length: 14 residues. Per the germline V gene, CDR1 is GTSNPN and CDR2 is SVGIG (reference sequence). J lost 8 bases, V lost 2 bases, and 8 bases had no gene match.

The chain uses TRBV24-1 and TRBJ2-7, with D maybe TRBD1 (6 bases). Germline V gene lookup returns CDR1 KGHDR and CDR2 SFDVKD. Trimming pared 9 bases from V and 0 bases from J, leaving 11 bases between. The CDR3 is 13 residues long. This CDR3 reads CATGGQSSYEQYF. The DNA of the CDR3 is TGTGCCACCGGAGGACAGTCCTCCTACGAGCAGTACTTC.

The chain carries TRBV2 and TRBJ2-3; 8 bases fit TRBD1. The V segment lost 4 bases and the J segment 0 bases; nucleotides outside the gene matches: 3. CDR1 is SNHLY, CDR2 FYNNEI, per germline. This CDR3 is 15 amino acids long. DNA of the CDR3: TGTGCCAGCAGTGCGGACAGGGCCAGCACAGATACGCAGTATTTT. It codes for CASSADRASTDTQYF. Looking up the rest from reference TRBV2 and TRBJ2-3 gives the full variable domain: EPEVTQTPSHQVTQMGQEVILRCVPISNHLYFYWYRQILGQKVEFLVSFYNNEISEKSEIFDDQFSVERPDGSNFTLKIRSTKLEDSAMYFCASSADRASTDTQYFGPGTRLTVL.

The rearrangement uses TRBV25-1 and TRBJ1-5, with D tentatively TRBD1 (5 bases). CDR3 length: 14 amino acids. CDR1 MGHDK and CDR2 SYGVNS come from the germline V gene. V lost 3 bases and J lost 5, with 11 bases in between. The DNA of the CDR3 is TGTGCCAGCAGTGATGGGGGGGGAGATCAGCCCCAGCATTTT. Its translation: CASSDGGGDQPQHF.

V gene TRBV29-1 combines with J gene TRBJ2-5; D is unresolved. This CDR3 is 13 amino acids long. Per the germline V gene, CDR1 is SQVTM and CDR2 is ANQGSEA. With 2 bases removed from V and 4 bases from J, the gap between germline ends came to 11 bases. CDR3 coding DNA: TGCAGCGTTGAAAGCCAGGTGGTAGAGACCCAGTACTTC. Translation gives CSVESQVVETQYF.

The chain couples TRBV5-6 to TRBJ2-3, with 8 bases aligning to TRBD1. This CDR3 region has 13 residues. Germline V gives CDR1 SGHDT, CDR2 YYEEEE. V was pared by 7 bases and J by 1 base, with 2 bases of the junction left unmatched. CDR3 sequence reads: CASADRGTDTQYF. For the CDR3, the DNA is TGTGCCAGCGCGGACAGGGGCACAGATACGCAGTATTTT.

The rearrangement links TRBV5-4 to TRBJ2-2; 8 bases align to TRBD1. With V trimmed by 4 bases and J by 9 bases, 11 bases remained unmatched. Per the germline V gene, CDR1 is SGHNT and CDR2 is YYREEE (reference sequence). This CDR3 spans 15 amino acids. CDR3 sequence reads: CASSTQTGERRELFF. The CDR3 DNA follows: TGTGCCAGCAGCACCCAGACAGGGGAAAGAAGGGAGCTGTTTTTT.

V and J are TRBV5-1 and TRBJ2-3; 9 bases are a match to TRBD2. Germline V gene data show CDR1 as SGHRS and CDR2 as YFSETQ. V dropped 5 bases and J dropped 5; count of bases not matched to a gene: 9. CDR3 size: 15 residues. CDR3 region: CASSRSGGPIDTQYF. Here the CDR3 DNA reads TGCGCCAGCAGTCGTAGCGGGGGTCCGATAGATACGCAGTATTTT.